The 9 T cell receptor beta chains listed next were all sequenced from one sample in a study of beta chain features in type 1 diabetes (dated by TCRdb to 2017 to 2018). What the research found in general, with its limitations: In all four CD4+ subsets, TCRB CDR3 length was moderately but significantly shorter in type 1 diabetes patients.

To prepare the library, the immunoSEQ multiplex PCR assay was applied. The High Capacity cDNA Reverse Transcription Kit was used to reverse transcribe all of the isolated RNA, meaning that expressed TCRB transcripts were what got sequenced. The clones in this table, taken by TCRdb from immuneACCESS, are in-frame only. Not every clone is retained; where verified, under half of the shortfall comes from an unresolved V gene, and the cause of the rest is unknown. The sample table holds 120,000 or so clones, of which about 17% were seen once. Of the sample, approximately 2.3% is held by the ten largest clones. Their antigen targets remain unknown. Source material: central memory CD4+ T cells from blood. Source of these receptors: a man aged 25 to 40 with type 1 diabetes.

This clone was counted between two and nine times. This chain uses TRBV7-9 with TRBJ1-1, with D perhaps matching TRBD1 (5 bases). This CDR3 comprises 17 residues. Germline V gene lookup returns CDR1 SEHNR and CDR2 FQNEAQ (reference sequence). The V and J ends lost 1 base and 4 bases respectively, with 19 bases between them. DNA for the CDR3: TGTGCCAGCAGCTTAGGGTCCGGGGGACCTTTGGGCACTGAAGCTTTCTTT. It codes for CASSLGSGGPLGTEAFF.

The V call is TRBV5-1, the J call TRBJ2-7; D possibly corresponds to TRBD1 (5 bases). V gave up 0 bases and J gave up 5 bases, with 15 bases separating them. The CDR3 totals 15 residues. Germline assignment: CDR1 SGHRS and CDR2 YFSETQ. The CDR3 region has the DNA TGCGCCAGCAGCTTGGCTCCAGGGATTCTAAACGAGCAGTACTTC. Translation gives CASSLAPGILNEQYF.

This clone was seen just once. The CDR3 loop is CAFRGAETNEKLFF. The CDR3 DNA reads as TGTGCCTTCCGGGGCGCTGAAACTAATGAAAAACTGTTTTTT. The chain recombines TRBV30 with TRBJ1-4, with a possible D match to TRBD1 (5 bases). This CDR3 comprises 14 residues. V lost 7 bases to trimming and J lost 1 base, with 13 bases between them. Per germline, CDR1 GTSNPN and CDR2 SVGIG (reference sequence).

About this clone: The sample contains more than one DNA sequence encoding this CDR3. This chain links TRBV6-5 with TRBJ1-2; 9 positions agree with TRBD1. J was trimmed by 4 bases and V by 2 bases; bases with no gene match: 8. This CDR3 region has 16 residues. Germline V gene data show CDR1 as MNHEY and CDR2 as SVGAGI. The CDR3 DNA reads TGTGCCAGCAGTTACCTACGCACAGGGGGCGGCTATGGCTACACCTTC. This gives the protein CASSYLRTGGGYGYTF.

The chain combines TRBV5-1 with TRBJ2-1, with D possibly being TRBD1 (5 bases). With 4 bases removed from V and 11 bases from J, the gap between germline ends came to 22 bases. This CDR3 has 15 residues. The V gene's germline CDR1 is SGHRS and CDR2 YFSETQ. This CDR3 is CASSVGSGPRHQQFF. CDR3 DNA sequence: TGCGCCAGCAGCGTCGGATCAGGGCCTAGGCATCAGCAGTTCTTC.

V and J are TRBV29-1 and TRBJ2-5; possibly TRBD1 or TRBD2 for D (5 bases each). The CDR3 has 12 residues. The germline CDR1 and CDR2 sequences are SQVTM and ANQGSEA. The V gene lost 6 bases and the J gene lost 1 base, with 9 bases spanning the gap. The DNA for the CDR3 is TGCAGCGTACGGGACGGCCAAGAGACCCAGTACTTC. This codes for CSVRDGQETQYF.

This clone has ten or more counts. DNA of the CDR3: TGTGCCAGCAGCTTAGTGGGCCTGGATACGCAGTATTTT. As protein: CASSLVGLDTQYF. The chain carries TRBV7-2 and TRBJ2-3; D ambiguous. Germline-derived CDR1 and CDR2 are SGHTA and FQGNSA. Trimming pared 1 base from V and 6 bases from J, leaving 8 bases between. The CDR3 loop spans 13 amino acids. Full variable domain (rest looked up from reference TRBV7-2 and TRBJ2-3): GAGVSQSPSNKVTEKGKDVELRCDPISGHTALYWYRQSLGQGLEFLIYFQGNSAPDKSGLPSDRFSAERTGGSVSTLTIQRTQQEDSAVYLCASSLVGLDTQYFGPGTRLTVL.

The chain uses TRBV9 and TRBJ1-5, with D unresolved. V dropped 3 bases and J dropped 0 bases, with 10 bases sitting between them. Germline V CDR1 and CDR2: SGDLS, YYNGEE. The CDR3 covers 15 residues. The CDR3 spells CASSARPDSNQPQHF. The CDR3, as DNA: TGTGCCAGCAGCGCACGTCCGGATAGCAATCAGCCCCAGCATTTT.

This clone was seen only a few times. The V call is TRBV9, the J call TRBJ2-1; D is possibly TRBD1 (5 bases). The V gene's germline CDR1 is SGDLS and CDR2 YYNGEE. The CDR3 contains 15 residues. The V end was cut by 4 bases, the J end by 10 bases, with 21 bases between. The CDR3 sequence is CASSTTTGRGGEQFF. The DNA of the CDR3 is TGTGCCAGCAGCACCACGACTGGTAGGGGTGGCGAGCAGTTCTTC.